This TCR beta chain was found in a study of CD8 T cells in Susac syndrome. Reverse transcription of roughly 0.5 to 1 ug RNA was carried out with random hexamers. An immunoSEQ multiplex PCR amplified TCR beta CDR3 over 54 Vbeta and 13 Jbeta. A single record per CDR3 protein comes from TCRdb applying MiXCR to the immunoSEQ multiplex PCR reads. The sample comprises some 120,000 distinct CDR3 sequences, 90% to 95% of which are singletons, and approximately 0.12% rests with the top ten. Germline CDR1 reads SEHNR; CDR2 reads FQNEAQ (reference sequence). The CDR3 contains 14 residues. Trimming took 6 bases from V and 6 from J, leaving 15 bases between them. Study results and limitations: That the number of individuals in its TCR sequencing and HLA analysis was relatively small was acknowledged by the study.

A note on this clonotype: Its antigen remains unknown.

The controls, all healthy donors, were matched for age and sex. Negative isolation yielded CD4+ and CD8+ T cells, and FACS enriched TEMRA cells. Sequenced input: CD4+ T cells from PBMCs. The chain is built from TRBV7-9 and TRBJ2-1; D is possibly TRBD2 (6 bases). The TCR was taken from a human donor in good health. CDR3 residues: CASRLTSIGNEQFF. CDR3 sequence (DNA): TGTGCCAGCAGATTAACTAGCATCGGCAATGAGCAGTTCTTC.